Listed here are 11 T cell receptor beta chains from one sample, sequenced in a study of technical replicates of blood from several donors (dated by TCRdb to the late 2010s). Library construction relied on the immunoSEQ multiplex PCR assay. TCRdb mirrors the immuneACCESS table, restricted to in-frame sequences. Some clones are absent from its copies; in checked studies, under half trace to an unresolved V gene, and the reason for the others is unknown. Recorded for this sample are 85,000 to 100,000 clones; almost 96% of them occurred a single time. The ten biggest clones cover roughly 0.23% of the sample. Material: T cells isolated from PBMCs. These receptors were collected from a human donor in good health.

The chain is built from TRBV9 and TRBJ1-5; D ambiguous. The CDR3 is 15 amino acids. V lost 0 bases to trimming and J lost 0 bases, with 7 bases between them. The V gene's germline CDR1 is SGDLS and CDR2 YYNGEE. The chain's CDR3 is CASSVGATSNQPQHF. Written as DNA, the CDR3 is TGTGCCAGCAGCGTAGGGGCGACTAGCAATCAGCCCCAGCATTTT. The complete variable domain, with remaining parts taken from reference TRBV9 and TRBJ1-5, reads DSGVTQTPKHLITATGQRVTLRCSPRSGDLSVYWYQQSLDQGLQFLIQYYNGEERAKGNILERFSAQQFPDLHSELNLSSLELGDSALYFCASSVGATSNQPQHFGDGTRLSIL.

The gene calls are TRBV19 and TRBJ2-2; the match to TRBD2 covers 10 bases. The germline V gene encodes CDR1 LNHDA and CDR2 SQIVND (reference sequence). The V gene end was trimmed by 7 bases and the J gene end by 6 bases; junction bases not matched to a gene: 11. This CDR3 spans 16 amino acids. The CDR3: CASTLISGRGPGELFF. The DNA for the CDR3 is TGTGCCAGTACCTTAATCAGCGGGAGGGGCCCCGGGGAGCTGTTTTTT.

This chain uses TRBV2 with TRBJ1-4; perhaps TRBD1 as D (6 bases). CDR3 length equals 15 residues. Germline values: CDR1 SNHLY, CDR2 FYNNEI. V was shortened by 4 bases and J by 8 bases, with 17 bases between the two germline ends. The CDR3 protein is CASSAQGHVAEKLFF. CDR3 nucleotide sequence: TGTGCCAGCAGTGCTCAGGGACATGTTGCAGAAAAACTGTTTTTT.

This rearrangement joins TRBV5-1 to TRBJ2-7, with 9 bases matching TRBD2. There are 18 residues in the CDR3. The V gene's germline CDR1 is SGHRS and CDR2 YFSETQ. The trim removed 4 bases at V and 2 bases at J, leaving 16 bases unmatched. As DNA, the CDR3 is TGCGCCAGCAGCCTCCGTCAGACTAGCGGATACTCTCCCTACGAGCAGTACTTC. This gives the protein CASSLRQTSGYSPYEQYF. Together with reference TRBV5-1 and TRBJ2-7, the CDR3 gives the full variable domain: KAGVTQTPRYLIKTRGQQVTLSCSPISGHRSVSWYQQTPGQGLQFLFEYFSETQRNKGNFPGRFSGRQFSNSRSEMNVSTLELGDSALYLCASSLRQTSGYSPYEQYFGPGTRLTVT.

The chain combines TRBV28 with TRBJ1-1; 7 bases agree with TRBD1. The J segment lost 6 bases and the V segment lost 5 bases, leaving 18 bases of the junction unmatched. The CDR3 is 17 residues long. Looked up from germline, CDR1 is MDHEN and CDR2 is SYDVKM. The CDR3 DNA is TGTGCCAGCAGTGCCACGGCAGGGGGGCGCGAGATTCCTGAAGCTTTCTTT. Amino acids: CASSATAGGREIPEAFF.

CDR3 amino acids: CASGAPGREAFF. The CDR3 DNA is TGTGCCAGCGGGGCCCCCGGCCGTGAAGCTTTCTTT. The rearrangement joins TRBV28 to TRBJ1-1, with a weak D call TRBD1 (5 bases). V was trimmed by 8 bases and J by 7 bases, leaving 14 bases between them. CDR1 is MDHEN and CDR2 is SYDVKM in the germline V gene. There are 12 residues in the CDR3.

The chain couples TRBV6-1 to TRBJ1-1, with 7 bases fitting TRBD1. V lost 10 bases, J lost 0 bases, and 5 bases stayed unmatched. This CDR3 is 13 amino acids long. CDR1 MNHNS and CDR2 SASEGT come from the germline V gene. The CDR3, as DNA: TGTGCCATCCATACAGGGGTGAACACTGAAGCTTTCTTT. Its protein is CAIHTGVNTEAFF.

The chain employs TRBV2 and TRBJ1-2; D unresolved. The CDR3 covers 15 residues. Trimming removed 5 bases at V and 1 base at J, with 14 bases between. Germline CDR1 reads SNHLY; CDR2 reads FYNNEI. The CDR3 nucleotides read TGTGCCAGCAGTCCGACTTATATAGTTAACTATGGCTACACCTTC. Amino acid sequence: CASSPTYIVNYGYTF.

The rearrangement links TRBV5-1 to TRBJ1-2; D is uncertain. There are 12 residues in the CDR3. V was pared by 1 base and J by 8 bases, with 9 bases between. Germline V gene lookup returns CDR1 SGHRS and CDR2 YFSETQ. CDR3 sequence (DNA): TGCGCCAGCAGCTTGACAGAGCAGGGCTACACCTTC. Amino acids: CASSLTEQGYTF.

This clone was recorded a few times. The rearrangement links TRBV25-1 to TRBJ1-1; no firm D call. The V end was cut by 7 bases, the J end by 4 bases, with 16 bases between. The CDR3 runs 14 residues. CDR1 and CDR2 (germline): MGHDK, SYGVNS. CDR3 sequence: CASNKGWEVTEAFF. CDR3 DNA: TGTGCCAGCAACAAGGGTTGGGAGGTCACTGAAGCTTTCTTT.

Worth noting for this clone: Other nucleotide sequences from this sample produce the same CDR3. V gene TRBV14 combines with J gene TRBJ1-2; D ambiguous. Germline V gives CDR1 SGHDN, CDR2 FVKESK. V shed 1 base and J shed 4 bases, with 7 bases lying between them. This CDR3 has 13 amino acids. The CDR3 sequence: CASSQGGFYGYTF. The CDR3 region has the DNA TGTGCCAGCAGCCAAGGCGGGTTCTATGGCTACACCTTC.